This TCR beta chain was identified during a study of blood T cell repertoires in COVID-19. In germline, CDR1 is LNHNV, CDR2 YYDKDF (reference sequence). With V trimmed by 6 bases and J by 7 bases, 11 bases remained unmatched. The CDR3 is 16 residues long. Profiled with immunoSEQ multiplex PCR; TCRdb holds only in-frame clones, not every one. Among hundreds of thousands of clones, approximately 90% were seen once, and the ten largest hold 4.3%. The sample comprised peripheral blood. The chain is built from TRBV15 and TRBJ2-1; 11 bases are a match to TRBD2. The source is a woman between 25 and 40 years old with acute or convalescent COVID-19. This CDR3 reads CATSPTGTSGTNEQFF. The CDR3 DNA reads TGTGCCACCAGTCCTACCGGGACTAGCGGTACGAATGAGCAGTTCTTC.